The clone carrying this TCR beta chain occurred once. The data are from a study of blood T cell repertoires in COVID-19. The CDR3 length is 14 residues. V lost 1 base to trimming and J lost 2 bases, with 9 bases between them. Germline-derived CDR1 and CDR2 are LGHDT and YNNKEL (reference sequence). Here immunoSEQ multiplex PCR was the method, and the copy in TCRdb shows in-frame clones only, minus some. Of 110,000 or so clones listed, 84% are singletons. The TCR sequence derives from a woman aged 45-60 years with acute or convalescent COVID-19. Material for sequencing was peripheral blood. The chain is built from TRBV3-1 (or the pseudogene TRBV3-2) and TRBJ2-7; D is perhaps TRBD2 (5 bases). The CDR3 protein is CASSQGWGAYEQYF. The DNA for the CDR3 is TGTGCCAGCAGCCAAGGCTGGGGAGCCTACGAGCAGTACTTC.